The entry below gives a single T cell receptor beta chain sequence along with its context. This entry is derived from a study of blood T cell repertoires in COVID-19. Per the original data handling: Estimated nucleated cell counts came from reference gene primer amplification. Some clones are missing from TCRdb's copy, which holds only in-frame ones; the method was immunoSEQ multiplex PCR. Clone size and V and J calls were adopted from that table, with D and trimming inferred from the DNA. The sample holds 150,000 to 200,000 clones, 65% to 90% seen once. The specimen was peripheral blood. The receptor's source is a woman between 40 and 55 years old with COVID-19, enrolled during active disease.

The CDR3 protein is CAWLQGRSPLHF. The CDR3 DNA follows: TGTGCCTGGCTACAGGGCCGGTCACCCCTCCACTTT. The V gene is TRBV30, the J gene TRBJ1-6; weak D call: TRBD1 (6 bases). The CDR3 has 12 amino acids. CDR1 and CDR2 (germline): GTSNPN, SVGIG (reference sequence). Trimming stripped 5 bases from V and 10 bases from J, with 12 bases between.